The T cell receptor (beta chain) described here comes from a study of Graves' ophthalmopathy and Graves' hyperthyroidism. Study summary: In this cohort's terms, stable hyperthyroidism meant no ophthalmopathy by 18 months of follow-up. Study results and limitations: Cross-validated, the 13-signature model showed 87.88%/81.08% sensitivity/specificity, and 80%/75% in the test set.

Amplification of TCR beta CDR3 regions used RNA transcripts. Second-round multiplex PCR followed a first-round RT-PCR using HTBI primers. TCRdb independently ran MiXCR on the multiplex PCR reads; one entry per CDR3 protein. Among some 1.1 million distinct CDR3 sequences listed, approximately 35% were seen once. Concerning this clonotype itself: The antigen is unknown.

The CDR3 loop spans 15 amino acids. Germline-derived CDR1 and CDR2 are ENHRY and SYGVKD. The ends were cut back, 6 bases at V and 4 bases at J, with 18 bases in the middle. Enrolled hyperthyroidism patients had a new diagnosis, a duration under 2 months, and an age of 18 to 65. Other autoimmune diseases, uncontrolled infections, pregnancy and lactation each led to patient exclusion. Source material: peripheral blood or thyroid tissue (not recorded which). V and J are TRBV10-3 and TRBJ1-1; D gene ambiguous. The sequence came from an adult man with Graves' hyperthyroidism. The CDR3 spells CAIRNQQGPGTEAFF. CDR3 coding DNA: TGTGCCATCAGGAACCAACAAGGGCCGGGCACTGAAGCTTTCTTT.